This T cell receptor beta chain was recovered during a study of blood T cell repertoires in COVID-19. Turning to the study itself: The study drew acute and convalescent COVID-19 samples from the United States, Italy and Spain.

Original methodology: Amplifying reference gene primers gave estimates of nucleated cell counts. The method was immunoSEQ multiplex PCR; TCRdb's version includes in-frame clones alone and lacks a portion of them. V, J and clone size reflect that table, while D and trimming were determined from the DNA. Of roughly 180,000 clones in the sample, 85% to 90% are singletons; the top ten hold just under 8.5%. The source is a woman aged 55-69 years with acute or convalescent COVID-19. Sample: peripheral blood.

Here the CDR3 DNA reads TGCAGCGTCGCCCCGGGGTCGGCGGAGACCCAGTACTTC. Translating it yields CSVAPGSAETQYF. The rearrangement joins TRBV29-1 to TRBJ2-5; D possibly corresponds to TRBD2 (5 bases). V was cut by 6 bases and J by 5 bases, with 16 bases left in between. The V gene's germline CDR1 is SQVTM and CDR2 ANQGSEA. The CDR3 spans 13 residues.